Listed below are T cell receptor beta chains from one sample, sequenced in a study of shared clonotypes between healthy human individuals. Libraries were prepared by immunoSEQ multiplex PCR; TCRdb keeps only in-frame clonotypes and omits some of them. The data show approximately 2.1 million clones, approximately 95% seen once. The sequenced sample consisted of naive CD4+ T cells from PBMCs. These receptors all come from a man aged 18 to 30 in good health. Some clones in this sample may be carry-over from other donors' samples. Both conserved end residues are part of each CDR3. The D gene is left open where the match is weak. The listing skips clone size in some rows; elsewhere it reads once, few, many or a size class.

clone size: .
V gene: TRBV6-6
D gene: .
J gene: TRBJ2-7
CDR3 protein: CASSRDSYEQYF
CDR3 DNA: TGTGCCAGCAGTCGGGATTCCTACGAGCAGTACTTC

clone size: .
V gene: TRBV6-1
D gene: .
J gene: TRBJ2-7
CDR3 protein: CASSEALRGASYEQYF
CDR3 DNA: TGTGCCAGCAGTGAAGCGCTTAGAGGGGCCTCCTACGAGCAGTACTTC

clone size: .
V gene: TRBV14
D gene: TRBD1
J gene: TRBJ1-1
CDR3 protein: CASSPRQGTEAFF
CDR3 DNA: TGTGCCAGCAGTCCGAGACAGGGCACTGAAGCTTTCTTT

clone size: .
V gene: TRBV5-1
D gene: TRBD2
J gene: TRBJ2-3
CDR3 protein: CASSLSGTSGTDTQYF
CDR3 DNA: TGCGCCAGCAGCTTAAGTGGGACTAGCGGGACAGATACGCAGTATTTT

clone size: .
V gene: TRBV6-5
D gene: TRBD1
J gene: TRBJ1-4
CDR3 protein: CASSSNRGLGEKLFF
CDR3 DNA: TGTGCCAGCAGTTCTAACAGGGGTTTGGGTGAAAAACTGTTTTTT

clone size: .
V gene: TRBV7-2
D gene: TRBD1
J gene: TRBJ1-6
CDR3 protein: CASSLDRGSSPLHF
CDR3 DNA: TGTGCCAGCAGCTTAGACAGGGGGTCTTCACCCCTCCACTTT

clone size: .
V gene: TRBV5-1
D gene: .
J gene: TRBJ2-1
CDR3 protein: CASTRTASYNEQFF
CDR3 DNA: TGCGCCAGCACCCGGACAGCTTCCTACAATGAGCAGTTCTTC

clone size: .
V gene: TRBV28
D gene: .
J gene: TRBJ1-2
CDR3 protein: CASSSPLLGGYTF
CDR3 DNA: TGTGCCAGCAGCTCCCCACTGCTCGGGGGCTACACCTTC

clone size: .
V gene: TRBV30
D gene: .
J gene: TRBJ1-2
CDR3 protein: CAWSVIRRSYGYTF
CDR3 DNA: TGTGCCTGGAGTGTAATCAGGAGAAGCTATGGCTACACCTTC

clone size: .
V gene: TRBV2
D gene: .
J gene: TRBJ1-2
CDR3 protein: CASSQASRYGYTF
CDR3 DNA: TGTGCCAGCAGTCAGGCCTCAAGATATGGCTACACCTTC

clone size: .
V gene: TRBV4-1
D gene: .
J gene: TRBJ2-3
CDR3 protein: CASSQDWRGAGDTQYF
CDR3 DNA: TGCGCCAGCAGCCAAGATTGGAGGGGCGCGGGAGATACGCAGTATTTT

clone size: .
V gene: TRBV27
D gene: TRBD2
J gene: TRBJ2-7
CDR3 protein: CASSSLAGGHYEQYF
CDR3 DNA: TGTGCCAGCAGTTCGTTAGCGGGAGGTCACTACGAGCAGTACTTC

clone size: .
V gene: TRBV28
D gene: .
J gene: TRBJ2-4
CDR3 protein: CASSFLAAKNIQYF
CDR3 DNA: TGTGCCAGCAGTTTCCTGGCCGCCAAAAACATTCAGTACTTC

clone size: few
V gene: TRBV7-9
D gene: .
J gene: TRBJ2-5
CDR3 protein: CASSLGGWETQYF
CDR3 DNA: TGTGCCAGCAGCTTAGGGGGTTGGGAGACCCAGTACTTC

clone size: .
V gene: TRBV18
D gene: .
J gene: TRBJ2-5
CDR3 protein: CASSLYKESQYF
CDR3 DNA: TGTGCCAGCTCACTATACAAAGAGAGCCAGTACTTC

clone size: .
V gene: TRBV28
D gene: .
J gene: TRBJ2-7
CDR3 protein: CASRKDSDEQYF
CDR3 DNA: TGTGCCAGCAGGAAGGACAGTGACGAGCAGTACTTC

clone size: .
V gene: TRBV6-5
D gene: TRBD1
J gene: TRBJ2-5
CDR3 protein: CASSRTGGGETQYF
CDR3 DNA: TGTGCCAGCAGTAGGACAGGTGGTGGGGAGACCCAGTACTTC

clone size: .
V gene: TRBV7-8
D gene: .
J gene: TRBJ2-4
CDR3 protein: CASSFSGPTRNIQYF
CDR3 DNA: TGTGCCAGCAGCTTTTCAGGGCCTACACGAAACATTCAGTACTTC

clone size: .
V gene: TRBV18
D gene: .
J gene: TRBJ1-3
CDR3 protein: CASTARDGNTIYF
CDR3 DNA: TGTGCCAGCACCGCCCGGGACGGAAACACCATATATTTT

clone size: once
V gene: TRBV6-5
D gene: .
J gene: TRBJ2-2
CDR3 protein: CASSPGRPDTGELFF
CDR3 DNA: TGTGCCAGCAGTCCCGGGAGACCGGACACCGGGGAGCTGTTTTTT

clone size: .
V gene: TRBV6-1
D gene: TRBD1
J gene: TRBJ2-1
CDR3 protein: CASRKQGASYNEQFF
CDR3 DNA: TGTGCCAGCAGAAAACAGGGGGCCTCCTACAATGAGCAGTTCTTC

clone size: .
V gene: TRBV18
D gene: TRBD1
J gene: TRBJ2-3
CDR3 protein: CASSPETGSRDTQYF
CDR3 DNA: TGTGCCAGCTCACCTGAGACAGGGTCCAGGGATACGCAGTATTTT

clone size: .
V gene: TRBV5-1
D gene: TRBD1
J gene: TRBJ2-2
CDR3 protein: CASSQGQGGGELFF
CDR3 DNA: TGCGCCAGCAGCCAGGGACAGGGTGGCGGGGAGCTGTTTTTT

clone size: .
V gene: TRBV18
D gene: .
J gene: TRBJ2-5
CDR3 protein: CASSPGLSQETQYF
CDR3 DNA: TGTGCCAGCTCACCTGGCCTTAGCCAAGAGACCCAGTACTTC

clone size: .
V gene: TRBV28
D gene: .
J gene: TRBJ1-4
CDR3 protein: CASTSQQGSGEKLFF
CDR3 DNA: TGTGCCAGCACGTCCCAACAGGGATCTGGCGAAAAACTGTTTTTT

clone size: once
V gene: TRBV27
D gene: TRBD1
J gene: TRBJ2-3
CDR3 protein: CASSLDRGEFTDTQYF
CDR3 DNA: TGTGCCAGCAGTTTAGACAGGGGAGAATTCACAGATACGCAGTATTTT

clone size: .
V gene: TRBV2
D gene: .
J gene: TRBJ2-6
CDR3 protein: CASTTAGLYGANVLTF
CDR3 DNA: TGTGCCAGCACCACCGCGGGTTTGTATGGGGCCAACGTCCTGACTTTC

clone size: .
V gene: TRBV7-3
D gene: TRBD2
J gene: TRBJ2-3
CDR3 protein: CASSSSIAGGADTQYF
CDR3 DNA: TGTGCCAGCAGCTCTTCTATAGCGGGAGGAGCAGATACGCAGTATTTT

clone size: .
V gene: TRBV7-2
D gene: TRBD2
J gene: TRBJ2-7
CDR3 protein: CASSPGTSPVAYEQYF
CDR3 DNA: TGTGCCAGCAGCCCTGGGACTAGCCCGGTGGCCTACGAGCAGTACTTC

clone size: .
V gene: TRBV18
D gene: .
J gene: TRBJ1-5
CDR3 protein: CASSPPGDQPQHF
CDR3 DNA: TGTGCCAGCTCACCACCAGGGGATCAGCCCCAGCATTTT

clone size: .
V gene: TRBV15
D gene: .
J gene: TRBJ2-5
CDR3 protein: CATSRVRAGGETQYF
CDR3 DNA: TGTGCCACCAGCAGAGTTAGAGCAGGAGGGGAGACCCAGTACTTC

clone size: .
V gene: TRBV28
D gene: .
J gene: TRBJ1-1
CDR3 protein: CASSFRQDRGAEAFF
CDR3 DNA: TGTGCCAGCAGTTTCCGACAGGACCGAGGAGCTGAAGCTTTCTTT

clone size: .
V gene: TRBV19
D gene: .
J gene: TRBJ2-1
CDR3 protein: CASSPQPGSSYNEQFF
CDR3 DNA: TGTGCCAGTAGCCCTCAGCCCGGGAGTTCCTACAATGAGCAGTTCTTC

clone size: .
V gene: TRBV30
D gene: TRBD1
J gene: TRBJ1-5
CDR3 protein: CACGMEGAEHQPQHF
CDR3 DNA: TGTGCCTGTGGTATGGAGGGGGCTGAGCATCAGCCCCAGCATTTT

clone size: .
V gene: TRBV13
D gene: .
J gene: TRBJ2-7
CDR3 protein: CASSLPRGPNYEQYF
CDR3 DNA: TGTGCCAGCAGCTTACCTCGAGGACCCAACTACGAGCAGTACTTC

clone size: .
V gene: TRBV7-2
D gene: TRBD1
J gene: TRBJ1-3
CDR3 protein: CASSFGTGQFGNTIYF
CDR3 DNA: TGTGCCAGCAGCTTCGGGACAGGACAGTTTGGAAACACCATATATTTT

clone size: .
V gene: TRBV28
D gene: .
J gene: TRBJ1-1
CDR3 protein: CASSLNGGNTEAFF
CDR3 DNA: TGTGCCAGCAGTTTAAATGGGGGGAACACTGAAGCTTTCTTT

clone size: .
V gene: TRBV5-1
D gene: .
J gene: TRBJ2-5
CDR3 protein: CASSLGTVQETQYF
CDR3 DNA: TGCGCCAGCAGCTTGGGGACGGTACAAGAGACCCAGTACTTC

clone size: .
V gene: TRBV5-6
D gene: .
J gene: TRBJ2-1
CDR3 protein: CASSLVAHLGAEQFF
CDR3 DNA: TGTGCCAGCAGCTTGGTGGCTCACCTTGGGGCTGAGCAGTTCTTC

clone size: .
V gene: TRBV9
D gene: .
J gene: TRBJ2-1
CDR3 protein: CASSAWTDNEQFF
CDR3 DNA: TGTGCCAGCAGCGCCTGGACAGACAATGAGCAGTTCTTC

clone size: .
V gene: TRBV5-1
D gene: TRBD1
J gene: TRBJ2-7
CDR3 protein: CASSGGTGDPYEQYF
CDR3 DNA: TGCGCCAGCAGCGGGGGGACAGGGGACCCCTACGAGCAGTACTTC

clone size: .
V gene: TRBV5-8
D gene: TRBD2
J gene: TRBJ2-1
CDR3 protein: CASSLSGGRYNEQFF
CDR3 DNA: TGTGCCAGCAGCTTGTCGGGAGGCCGCTACAATGAGCAGTTCTTC